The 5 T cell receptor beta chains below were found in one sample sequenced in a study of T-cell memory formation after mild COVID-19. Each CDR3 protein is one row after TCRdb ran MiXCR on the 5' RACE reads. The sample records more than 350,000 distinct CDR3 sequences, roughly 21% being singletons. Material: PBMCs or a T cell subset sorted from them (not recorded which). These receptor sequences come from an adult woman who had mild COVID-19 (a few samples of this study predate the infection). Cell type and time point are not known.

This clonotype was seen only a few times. CDR3 nucleotide sequence: TGTGCCAGCAGCTTGAGGGGGTCTATAGATACGCAGTATTTT. It encodes CASSLRGSIDTQYF. This chain connects TRBV11-2 to TRBJ2-3; tentatively, D is TRBD1 (6 bases). Germline-derived CDR1 and CDR2 are SGHAT and FQNNGV. CDR3 size: 14 residues. V was cut by 3 bases and J by 5 bases, with 12 bases left in between.

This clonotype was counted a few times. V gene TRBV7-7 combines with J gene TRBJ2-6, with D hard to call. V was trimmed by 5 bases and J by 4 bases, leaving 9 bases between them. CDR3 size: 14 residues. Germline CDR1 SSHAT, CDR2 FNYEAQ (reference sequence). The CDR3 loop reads CASSPTSGANVLTF. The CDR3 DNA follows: TGTGCCAGCAGCCCGACTTCAGGGGCCAACGTCCTGACTTTC.

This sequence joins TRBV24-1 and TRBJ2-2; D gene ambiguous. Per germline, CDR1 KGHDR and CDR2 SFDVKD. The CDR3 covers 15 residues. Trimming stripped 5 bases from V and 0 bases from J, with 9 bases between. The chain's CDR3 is CATSVEDSNTGELFF. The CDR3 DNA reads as TGTGCCACCAGTGTCGAAGACTCGAACACCGGGGAGCTGTTTTTT.

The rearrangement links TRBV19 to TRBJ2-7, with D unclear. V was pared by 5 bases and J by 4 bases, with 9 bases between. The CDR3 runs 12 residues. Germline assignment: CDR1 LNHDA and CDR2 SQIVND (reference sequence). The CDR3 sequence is CASSGNLYEQYF. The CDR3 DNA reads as TGTGCCAGTAGTGGAAATTTATACGAGCAGTACTTC. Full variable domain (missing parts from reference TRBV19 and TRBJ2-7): DGGITQSPKYLFRKEGQNVTLSCEQNLNHDAMYWYRQDPGQGLRLIYYSQIVNDFQKGDIAEGYSVSREKKESFPLTVTSAQKNPTAFYLCASSGNLYEQYFGPGTRLTVT.

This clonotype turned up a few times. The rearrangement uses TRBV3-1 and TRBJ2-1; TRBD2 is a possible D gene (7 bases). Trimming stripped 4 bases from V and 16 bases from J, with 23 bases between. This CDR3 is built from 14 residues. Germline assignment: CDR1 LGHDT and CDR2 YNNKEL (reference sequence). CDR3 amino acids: CASSRRSSGGQIFF. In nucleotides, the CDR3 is TGTGCCAGCAGCCGGCGATCATCGGGGGGCCAAATTTTCTTC.